This T cell receptor beta chain emerged from a study of blood T cell repertoires in COVID-19 (dated by TCRdb to about 2020). With regard to the full study: The collaborator samples originated in the United States, Italy and Spain and spanned the acute and convalescent phases of COVID-19. Subjects who had been exposed to COVID-19, were actively infected with it, or had recovered from it provided the deeply sampled blood TCRbeta repertoires that made up the dataset. The repertoires were released in a freely available public database meant as a resource for research on the immune response to SARS-CoV-2. The samples were drawn from two sources: the first 160 participants of the ongoing ImmuneRACE study, and 1,200 or so subjects contributed by 6 global collaborators. HLA class I and class II types, where available, came from metadata supplied by the sample provider rather than from assay-based typing. A de-identified subject ID, COVID-19 status, age in years and sex were almost always included in the sample metadata. The material from the prospective study consisted of cDNA or gDNA derived from T cells, B-cell-depleted T cells, or PBMCs. Overall results and qualifications from the work: How much clinical and demographic metadata was included differed by source and by participant, and the metadata was provided uncurated.

The germline V gene specifies KGHSH as CDR1 and LQKENI as CDR2. The CDR3 runs 18 amino acids, cysteine and phenylalanine included. Only the CDR3 DNA stays, 54 bases, in frame from base 1. At the junction V is shortened by 6 bases and J by 2 bases; bases outside the gene matches: 12. TCRbeta CDR3 regions were amplified from genomic DNA by means of the immunoSEQ Assay, a bias-controlled multiplex PCR. The published analysis was carried out like this. Nucleated cell counts per sample were estimated from amplification of reference gene primers within the assay. Sequence reads were collapsed and filtered to measure the absolute abundance of every unique TCRbeta CDR3 rearrangement. For each sample, productive Simpson clonality was calculated as the square root of Simpson's diversity index across productive rearrangements. The table comes from immuneACCESS by way of TCRdb, which keeps in-frame sequences with V and J called. Part of the clones is missing from these tables; in studies checked, under half for an unresolved V gene and the rest for unknown reasons. That table gives V, J and clone size, and the DNA gave D and trimming. The sample table contains around 130,000 clones; only one count was recorded for 84% of them. The leading ten clones occupy roughly 3.4% of the sample.

Participants in the prospective study were enrolled through a virtual design, were aged 18 to 89 years, and lived in roughly 25 United States geographic areas. To assign participants to cohorts, the prospective study relied on clinical history that participants themselves reported in a screening survey and a study questionnaire. In the prospective study, whole blood, serum and a nasopharyngeal or oropharyngeal swab were collected from each participant by mobile phlebotomists. Participants in the prospective study had the option to provide additional blood draws and questionnaires over a roughly 2-month period. Prospective study blood samples were shipped either frozen or at room temperature before DNA extraction. In the case of this clone: Its antigen is unknown. The record has no base qualities; no much larger clone is one base away.

The rearranged segments are TRBV18 and TRBJ2-7; 14 central nucleotides agree with TRBD2. The receptor was isolated from a woman aged 45-60 years with acute COVID-19. The sample consisted of PBMCs or T cells enriched from blood (not recorded which). The CDR3 amino acid sequence is: CASSPQGLAGAFTYEQYF. The nucleotide sequence is TGTGCCAGCTCGCCGCAGGGACTAGCGGGAGCGTTCACCTACGAGCAGTACTTC.